Following are 15 T cell receptor beta chains from one sample sequenced in a study of OX40 agonist ivuxolimab in advanced cancers. Method: immunoSEQ multiplex PCR; TCRdb's copy keeps in-frame clones and lacks some. The sample yields some 80,000 clones, roughly 80% seen once. Sequencing was performed on CD4+ or CD8+ T cells sorted from blood, taken in a trial of the OX40 agonist ivuxolimab. The receptors stem from an adult with an advanced solid tumor such as melanoma, head and neck, liver or kidney cancer.

This chain joins TRBV6-5 and TRBJ1-2; 7 positions match TRBD1. Germline-derived CDR1 and CDR2 are MNHEY and SVGAGI. V lost 4 bases and J lost 0; bases outside the gene matches: 5. The CDR3 runs 15 residues. The CDR3 region has the DNA TGTGCCAGCAGTTCTCGACAGGGAGCTAACTATGGCTACACCTTC. Its translation: CASSSRQGANYGYTF.

On this clone: Other DNA variants within this sample encode the same CDR3. The V gene is TRBV6-5, the J gene TRBJ1-4; D may be TRBD1 (6 bases). The CDR3 is 13 residues long. V was cut by 5 bases and J by 4 bases, with 8 bases left in between. Germline V gene data show CDR1 as MNHEY and CDR2 as SVGAGI. Written as DNA, the CDR3 is TGTGCCAGCAGTCGGACAGTTAATGAAAAACTGTTTTTT. This gives the protein CASSRTVNEKLFF.

This clone has just one count. The chain uses TRBV7-2 and TRBJ2-5; D unclear. Trimming took off 1 base at V and 2 bases at J, with 8 bases between the two ends. Germline lookup yields CDR1 SGHTA and CDR2 FQGNSA. The CDR3 extends over 14 amino acids. CDR3 coding DNA: TGTGCCAGCAGCTTAGGACTGAGACAAGAGACCCAGTACTTC. It yields the protein CASSLGLRQETQYF. Full variable domain (outside the CDR3, taken from reference TRBV7-2 and TRBJ2-5): GAGVSQSPSNKVTEKGKDVELRCDPISGHTALYWYRQSLGQGLEFLIYFQGNSAPDKSGLPSDRFSAERTGGSVSTLTIQRTQQEDSAVYLCASSLGLRQETQYFGPGTRLLVL.

The chain carries TRBV6-1 and TRBJ1-1, with TRBD1 as a possible D gene (6 bases). The germline gives CDR1 MNHNS, CDR2 SASEGT. The V and J ends lost 8 bases and 6 bases respectively, with 16 bases between them. The CDR3 has 13 amino acids. The CDR3 DNA follows: TGTGCCAGCGTGAAAGGGGGGTATCCTGAAGCTTTCTTT. Translated: CASVKGGYPEAFF.

V is TRBV15 and J is TRBJ1-5; D not certain. CDR1 and CDR2 (germline): LNHNV, YYDKDF (reference sequence). This CDR3 is 16 amino acids long. V shed 0 bases and J shed 0 bases, with 9 bases lying between them. The CDR3 here is CATSRDVPASNQPQHF. In DNA, the CDR3 is TGTGCCACCAGCAGAGATGTGCCGGCTAGCAATCAGCCCCAGCATTTT.

V usage is TRBV19 and J usage is TRBJ2-7; 11 bases line up with TRBD2. Germline V gives CDR1 LNHDA, CDR2 SQIVND (reference sequence). Trimming took 5 bases from V and 2 from J; bases not matched to a gene: 5. The CDR3 totals 15 residues. In DNA form, the CDR3 reads TGTGCCAGTAGTCGGGATAGCGGGAGGGCCTACGAGCAGTACTTC. The encoded protein is CASSRDSGRAYEQYF.

V is TRBV27 and J is TRBJ1-2; D is unclear. The CDR3 spans 12 residues. V shed 8 bases and J shed 9 bases, with 16 bases lying between them. The germline gives CDR1 MNHEY, CDR2 SMNVEV (reference sequence). In nucleotides, the CDR3 is TGTGCCAGCGCCCGGGATCCGGCGCGCTACACCTTC. This encodes CASARDPARYTF.

The chain links TRBV7-9 to TRBJ1-5, with 7 nucleotides matching TRBD1. CDR3 length equals 14 residues. With V trimmed by 5 bases and J by 4 bases, 5 bases remained unmatched. Germline values: CDR1 SEHNR, CDR2 FQNEAQ (reference sequence). This CDR3 is CASSTQGTNQPQHF. The CDR3 DNA is TGTGCCAGCAGCACACAGGGGACGAATCAGCCCCAGCATTTT.

V is TRBV7-2 and J is TRBJ2-1; TRBD2 might be the D (5 bases). The V and J ends lost 2 bases and 6 bases respectively, with 11 bases between them. The CDR3 runs 14 residues. Per germline, CDR1 SGHTA and CDR2 FQGNSA. The CDR3 sequence is CASSLNGEGNEQFF. CDR3 in DNA: TGTGCCAGCAGCTTAAACGGTGAGGGCAATGAGCAGTTCTTC.

The gene calls are TRBV7-2 and TRBJ2-5, with a tentative D call TRBD2 (6 bases). This CDR3 region has 14 residues. V lost 4 bases to trimming and J lost 4 bases, with 13 bases between them. CDR1 SGHTA and CDR2 FQGNSA come from the germline V gene. CDR3 sequence reads: CASSSTWRAETQYF. CDR3 DNA: TGTGCCAGCAGCTCGACATGGAGGGCAGAGACCCAGTACTTC. The full variable domain, in which reference TRBV7-2 and TRBJ2-5 provide the parts outside the CDR3, is GAGVSQSPSNKVTEKGKDVELRCDPISGHTALYWYRQSLGQGLEFLIYFQGNSAPDKSGLPSDRFSAERTGGSVSTLTIQRTQQEDSAVYLCASSSTWRAETQYFGPGTRLLVL.

This clone was seen once. The chain combines TRBV11-3 with TRBJ2-2; D gene unclear. V lost 5 bases and J lost 7, with 14 bases in between. This CDR3 is 14 amino acids long. The germline gives CDR1 SGHNT, CDR2 YENEEA. In DNA, the CDR3 is TGTGCCAGCAGCCAGGCCTTACTCGGCGGGGAGCTGTTTTTT. Its translation: CASSQALLGGELFF.

J is TRBJ2-3 and V is TRBV30; maybe TRBD2 (6 bases). Germline V CDR1 and CDR2: GTSNPN, SVGIG (reference sequence). CDR3 length: 16 residues. V lost 0 bases, J lost 0 bases, and 13 bases lay in between. In DNA form, the CDR3 reads TGTGCCTGGAGTGTGGGAACTAGCTCAAGCACAGATACGCAGTATTTT. Protein: CAWSVGTSSSTDTQYF.

The rearrangement joins TRBV5-1 to TRBJ2-1; 8 bases agree with TRBD2. Germline trimming cut 4 bases from V and 6 bases from J; bases unmatched to any gene: 12. CDR3 length equals 16 residues. Germline V gene data show CDR1 as SGHRS and CDR2 as YFSETQ. The CDR3 sequence: CASSATTGTRRNEQFF. In DNA form, the CDR3 reads TGCGCCAGCAGCGCTACTACCGGGACTAGGCGCAATGAGCAGTTCTTC.

The J gene is TRBJ2-2, the V gene TRBV5-1; 12 bases align to TRBD2. V shed 5 bases and J 7 bases; nucleotides not matched to a gene: 6. This CDR3 comprises 15 residues. The germline V gene encodes CDR1 SGHRS and CDR2 YFSETQ. CDR3 region: CASRPTSGRIGELFF. CDR3 sequence (DNA): TGCGCCAGCAGGCCGACTAGCGGGAGAATCGGGGAGCTGTTTTTT.

This clone was observed a few times. V is TRBV18 and J is TRBJ2-7; TRBD2 agrees at 13 bases. The germline CDR1 and CDR2 sequences are KGHSH and LQKENI. The CDR3 totals 20 residues. V dropped 4 bases and J dropped 0; count of bases not matched to a gene: 15. CDR3 DNA: TGTGCCAGCTCACAAAAACCGGGACTAGCGGGACAACTTGGCTCCTACGAGCAGTACTTC. Amino acids: CASSQKPGLAGQLGSYEQYF.